The 13 T cell receptor beta chains below come from one sample, sequenced in a study of T-cell reconstitution after alpha-beta-depleted transplantation in children. A library of TCRbeta sequences, prepared with unique molecular identifiers, was generated. TCRdb used MiXCR to reprocess the PCR reads, holding one entry per CDR3 protein. This repertoire shows 100,000 to 120,000 distinct CDR3 sequences, 10% found once; its top ten account for 8%. The material sequenced was PBMCs from the stem cell graft donor, taken from the stem cell graft. The receptors stem from a human donor who donated a stem cell graft to a child with acute lymphoblastic leukemia.

V usage is TRBV7-6 and J usage is TRBJ2-1; D may be TRBD1 or TRBD2 (5 bases each). The CDR3 totals 13 residues. Germline CDR1 is SGHVS and CDR2 is FNYEAQ. Trimming took off 3 bases at V and 13 bases at J, with 16 bases between the two ends. The CDR3 loop reads CASSLGRGTLQFF. Written as DNA, the CDR3 is TGTGCCAGCAGCTTGGGAAGAGGGACCCTACAGTTCTTC.

This clonotype was detected ten times or more. The chain has TRBV24-1 and TRBJ1-2; no firm D call. The CDR3 spans 14 residues. The V and J ends lost 4 bases and 1 base respectively, with 9 bases between them. Germline CDR1 and CDR2: KGHDR and SFDVKD. The CDR3 DNA sequence: TGTGCCACCAGTGACCAACGGAGTAACTATGGCTACACCTTC. As protein: CATSDQRSNYGYTF.

This clonotype was seen at least ten times. The CDR3 region is CASSGDLSNQPQHF. In DNA, the CDR3 is TGTGCCAGCAGTGGGGATCTTAGCAATCAGCCCCAGCATTTT. The chain is built from TRBV12-3 or TRBV12-4 and TRBJ1-5; D not certain. Trimming shortened V by 5 bases and J by 0 bases, and 8 bases separated the two germline ends. This CDR3 is 14 amino acids long.

This clonotype was recorded at least ten times. This chain links TRBV12-3 or TRBV12-4 with TRBJ2-1; D may be TRBD2 (5 bases). This CDR3 is 14 amino acids long. Trimming pared 7 bases from V and 1 base from J, leaving 11 bases between. In DNA, the CDR3 is TGTGCCAGCACTGTAGAGGGATCCTACAATGAGCAGTTCTTC. Translated, it gives CASTVEGSYNEQFF.

This clonotype was detected many times. The chain combines TRBV12-3 or TRBV12-4 with TRBJ2-2, with 10 bases aligning to TRBD1. The CDR3 is made up of 17 amino acids. V dropped 3 bases and J dropped 3; count of bases not matched to a gene: 7. In nucleotides, the CDR3 is TGTGCCAGCAGTTTGGCCGGGACAGGGGTAGACACCGGGGAGCTGTTTTTT. Protein sequence: CASSLAGTGVDTGELFF.

Concerning this clonotype: This clone may be a read error of a much larger clone one base away. The chain recombines TRBV4-3 with TRBJ2-7; 11 bases match TRBD2. The germline V gene encodes CDR1 LGHNA and CDR2 YSLEER. The CDR3 length is 13 residues. The CDR3 region has the DNA TGCACCAGCAGCCAAGGGCTAGCGGGAGGGCAGTACTTC. Its protein is CTSSQGLAGGQYF.

V gene TRBV15 combines with J gene TRBJ2-3, with D hard to call. V was pared by 5 bases and J by 2 bases, with 14 bases between. The CDR3 is made up of 15 amino acids. CDR1 and CDR2 (germline): LNHNV, YYDKDF (reference sequence). CDR3 in DNA: TGTGCCACCAGCCTCCCGTCCTCGTTCACAGATACGCAGTATTTT. It encodes CATSLPSSFTDTQYF.

This clonotype was observed at least ten times. J is TRBJ2-7 and V is TRBV9; TRBD2 matches 8 bases. Germline V lookup: CDR1 SGDLS, CDR2 YYNGEE. Unmatched junction bases numbered 4, after V lost 0 bases and J lost 5 bases. This CDR3 is 14 amino acids long. The CDR3 DNA sequence: TGTGCCAGCAGCGTAGGTAGCGGGGTTGACGAGCAGTACTTC. This codes for CASSVGSGVDEQYF.

This clonotype was seen repeatedly, ten times or more. CDR3 amino acids: CASSLRGQGNYGYTF. The CDR3 region has the DNA TGTGCCAGCAGTTTAAGGGGACAGGGGAACTATGGCTACACCTTC. The chain recombines TRBV12-3 or TRBV12-4 with TRBJ1-2; 10 nucleotides align to TRBD1. This CDR3 has 15 residues. V shed 2 bases, J shed 2 bases, and the junction held 2 bases outside the gene matches.

This clonotype was picked up many times. The genes are TRBV5-1 and TRBJ1-2, with 7 bases aligning to TRBD1. Trimming took 3 bases from V and 3 from J; bases not matched to a gene: 5. CDR3 length: 14 amino acids. CDR1 is SGHRS, CDR2 YFSETQ, per germline. This chain's CDR3 is CASSSDRVDYGYTF. CDR3 in DNA: TGCGCCAGCAGCTCCGACAGGGTGGACTATGGCTACACCTTC.

This clonotype has a count of ten or more. The chain joins TRBV10-2 to TRBJ2-4, with 7 bases that match TRBD2. The V gene end was trimmed by 7 bases and the J gene end by 0 bases; junction bases not matched to a gene: 6. Germline-derived CDR1 and CDR2 are WSHSY and SAAADI. The length of the CDR3 is 15 residues. CDR3 in DNA: TGCGCCAGCATGGGGAGGGGACTAGCCAAAAACATTCAGTACTTC. This gives the protein CASMGRGLAKNIQYF.

Ten or more counts support this clonotype. V is TRBV3-1 and J is TRBJ2-7, with TRBD2 identical over 11 bases. The germline V gene encodes CDR1 LGHDT and CDR2 YNNKEL (reference sequence). The J segment lost 5 bases and the V segment lost 5 bases, leaving 8 bases of the junction unmatched. The CDR3 totals 15 residues. The CDR3, as DNA: TGTGCCAGCAGCTTTCAACTAGCGGGGGTACACGAGCAGTACTTC. Encoded protein: CASSFQLAGVHEQYF.

This clonotype was seen ten or more times. The chain recombines TRBV5-1 with TRBJ1-1; the match to TRBD1 covers 7 bases. Germline lookup yields CDR1 SGHRS and CDR2 YFSETQ. CDR3 length: 11 residues. V lost 9 bases, J lost 3 bases, and 2 bases stayed unmatched. CDR3 residues: CATRGDTEAFF. CDR3 DNA sequence: TGCGCCACCAGGGGGGACACTGAAGCTTTCTTT.